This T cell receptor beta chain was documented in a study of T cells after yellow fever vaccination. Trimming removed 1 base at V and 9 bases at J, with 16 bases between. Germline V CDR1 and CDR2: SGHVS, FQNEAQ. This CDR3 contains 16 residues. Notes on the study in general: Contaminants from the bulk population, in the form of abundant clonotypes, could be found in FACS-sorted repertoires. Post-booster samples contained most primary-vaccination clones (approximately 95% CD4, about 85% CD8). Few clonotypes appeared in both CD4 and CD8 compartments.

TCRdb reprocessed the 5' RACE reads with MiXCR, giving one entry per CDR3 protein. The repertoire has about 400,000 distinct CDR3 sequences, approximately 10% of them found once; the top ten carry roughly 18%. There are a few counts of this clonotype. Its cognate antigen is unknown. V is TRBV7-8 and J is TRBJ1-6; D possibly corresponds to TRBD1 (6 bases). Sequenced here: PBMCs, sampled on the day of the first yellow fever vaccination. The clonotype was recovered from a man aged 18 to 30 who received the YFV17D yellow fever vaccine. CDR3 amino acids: CASSLESSGAGSPLHF. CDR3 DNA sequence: TGTGCCAGCAGCTTAGAGTCTTCGGGGGCGGGTTCACCCCTCCACTTT.